The clone carrying this TCR beta chain was seen only a few times. The data stem from a study of blood T cells in healthy people across ages. The CDR3 is 15 residues long. CDR1 and CDR2 from the germline V gene are DFQATT and SNEGSKA (reference sequence). Using a J-beta primer mix together with a sample-barcoded 5' primer, a second PCR was run for roughly 7 to 11 cycles. A single record per CDR3 protein comes from TCRdb applying MiXCR to the 5' RACE reads. The table includes 500,000 to 650,000 distinct CDR3 sequences, roughly a quarter detected once. These data also formed part of another study, on T cells of mothers and their children.

The origin of this receptor is a boy younger than 10 in good health. The V gene is TRBV20-1, the J gene TRBJ2-5, with 14 positions matching TRBD2. The J call may be faulty, since TRBJ2-7 better matches the DNA end. The sample comprised blood. The CDR3, as DNA: TGCAGTGCTAGCCAGGGACTAGCGGGGGTTGACGAGCAGTACTTC. It encodes CSASQGLAGVDEQYF.